The clone carrying this T cell receptor beta chain appeared a single time. What it binds is not known. Trimming stripped 0 bases from V and 2 bases from J, with 13 bases between. Germline V CDR1 and CDR2: LNHNV, YYDKDF (reference sequence). This CDR3 has 16 residues. The sample comes from a study of OX40 agonist ivuxolimab in advanced cancers. Assay: immunoSEQ multiplex PCR; the TCRdb copy retains only in-frame clones and omits some. The data show 70,000 to 95,000 clones, around 87% seen once. The study's findings and limits: CD4+ and CD8+ blood T cells expanded clonally by week 6 at 0.1 to 3.0 mg/kg. Expanded clones belonging to CD8+ T cells outnumbered, on average, those of CD4+.

The rearrangement joins TRBV15 to TRBJ2-5; either TRBD1 or TRBD2 may fit D (6 bases each). The sample in question was CD4+ or CD8+ T cells sorted from blood, obtained in a trial of the OX40 agonist ivuxolimab. This TCR came from an adult with an advanced solid tumor such as melanoma, head and neck, liver or kidney cancer. The CDR3 nucleotides read TGTGCCACCAGCAGAGATCTAGGGGGGCGACAAGAGACCCAGTACTTC. Residues: CATSRDLGGRQETQYF.